The 21 T cell receptor beta chains presented below share a single source sample, sequenced in a study of cytomegalovirus exposure and HLA in healthy donors. Amplification used 60 Vbeta primers and 13 Jbeta primers. TCRdb's copy holds only in-frame clones and misses some; the assay was immunoSEQ multiplex PCR. The sample holds about 59,000 clones; roughly 77% are singletons and the top ten take 6.8%. The material sequenced was PBMCs. Receptors originate from a man aged 25-40 years in good health and CMV-seropositive.

The chain joins TRBV7-9 to TRBJ1-3; no definite D call. CDR3 length equals 15 residues. V was shortened by 4 bases and J by 0 bases, with 10 bases between the two germline ends. CDR1 SEHNR and CDR2 FQNEAQ come from the germline V gene (reference sequence). The CDR3, as DNA: TGTGCCAGCAGCTCCGGCGGAACCTCTGGAAACACCATATATTTT. It translates to CASSSGGTSGNTIYF.

The chain uses TRBV5-1 and TRBJ2-4, with 9 positions matching TRBD1. The CDR3 is 12 amino acids. The V and J ends lost 4 bases and 7 bases, in that order; junction bases with no gene match: 0. The germline V gene encodes CDR1 SGHRS and CDR2 YFSETQ. The DNA for the CDR3 is TGCGCCAGCAGCGACAGGGGGAACATTCAGTACTTC. This encodes CASSDRGNIQYF.

Remarks on this clone: Other DNA sequences in the same sample also yield this CDR3. The gene calls are TRBV5-1 and TRBJ2-5, with 9 bases identical to TRBD2. The CDR3 length is 15 residues. The trim removed 4 bases at V and 3 bases at J, leaving 7 bases unmatched. Germline V CDR1 and CDR2: SGHRS, YFSETQ. CDR3 amino acids: CASSPGTSREETQYF. CDR3 DNA sequence: TGCGCCAGCAGCCCCGGGACTAGCCGAGAAGAGACCCAGTACTTC.

This clone came up a few times. The V and J genes are TRBV9 and TRBJ2-4, with 9 bases matching TRBD1. Germline V gene lookup returns CDR1 SGDLS and CDR2 YYNGEE. This CDR3 has 16 amino acids. The V segment lost 3 bases and the J segment 2 bases; nucleotides outside the gene matches: 6. CDR3 in DNA: TGTGCCAGCAGCGGGGGGGACAGGGAGACCAAAAACATTCAGTACTTC. This codes for CASSGGDRETKNIQYF.

The chain combines TRBV28 with TRBJ2-1; 10 positions match TRBD2. The V segment lost 3 bases and the J segment 5 bases; nucleotides outside the gene matches: 13. Germline loops: CDR1 MDHEN, CDR2 SYDVKM. CDR3 length: 18 amino acids. The CDR3 spells CASSLVASGGSGDNEQFF. CDR3 nucleotide sequence: TGTGCCAGCAGTTTGGTGGCTAGCGGGGGCTCCGGGGACAATGAGCAGTTCTTC.

This clone came up a few times. The chain combines TRBV6-5 with TRBJ2-7, with D possibly being TRBD2 (6 bases). The V and J ends lost 0 bases and 2 bases respectively, with 11 bases between them. The germline gives CDR1 MNHEY, CDR2 SVGAGI. This CDR3 has 15 amino acids. The CDR3 DNA is TGTGCCAGCAGTTACTCGCGGGGCAGAGCCTACGAGCAGTACTTC. As protein: CASSYSRGRAYEQYF.

This clone was seen a handful of times. The J gene is TRBJ1-2, the V gene TRBV27; 8 bases match TRBD1. The CDR3 covers 16 residues. Per germline, CDR1 MNHEY and CDR2 SMNVEV (reference sequence). Trimming took 5 bases from V and 8 from J; bases not matched to a gene: 16. The CDR3 DNA is TGTGCCAGCAGTCCTAGGTCGGGGACAGGAGATCGGGGCTACACCTTC. Protein product: CASSPRSGTGDRGYTF.

DNA for the CDR3: TGTGCCAGCAGCGTAGGCCGGGGGGAGAATTCACCCCTCCACTTT. Amino acid sequence: CASSVGRGENSPLHF. The J gene is TRBJ1-6, the V gene TRBV9, with a possible D match to TRBD1 (5 bases). This CDR3 contains 15 residues. Germline-derived CDR1 and CDR2 are SGDLS and YYNGEE. The ends were cut back, 0 bases at V and 7 bases at J, with 11 bases in the middle. Full variable domain (remainder filled in from reference TRBV9 and TRBJ1-6): DSGVTQTPKHLITATGQRVTLRCSPRSGDLSVYWYQQSLDQGLQFLIQYYNGEERAKGNILERFSAQQFPDLHSELNLSSLELGDSALYFCASSVGRGENSPLHFGNGTRLTVT.

This chain links TRBV30 with TRBJ2-1, with 11 bases fitting TRBD2. Germline V gene sequence: CDR1 GTSNPN, CDR2 SVGIG (reference sequence). V gave up 2 bases and J gave up 6 bases; unmatched junction bases: 9. This CDR3 has 16 amino acids. The CDR3 DNA follows: TGTGCCTGGAGTACAGTTAGCGGGGGGGCCCTCAATGAGCAGTTCTTC. The encoded protein is CAWSTVSGGALNEQFF.

The rearrangement uses TRBV29-1 and TRBJ1-2; TRBD1 aligns across 12 bases. The V segment lost 6 bases and the J segment 6 bases; nucleotides outside the gene matches: 11. Germline V CDR1 and CDR2: SQVTM, ANQGSEA. The CDR3 sequence is 15 residues long. The DNA of the CDR3 is TGCAGCGTCAGGGGGACAGGGGGCTTCCCGGATGGCTACACCTTC. Protein: CSVRGTGGFPDGYTF.

The CDR3 nucleotides read TGTGCCAGTCTAGGGTCCGGGACATGGAACACCGGGGAGCTGTTTTTT. Translated, it gives CASLGSGTWNTGELFF. The genes are TRBV19 and TRBJ2-2; D might be TRBD1 (6 bases). The V gene lost 8 bases and the J gene lost 1 base, with 17 bases spanning the gap. This CDR3 contains 16 residues. Germline-derived CDR1 and CDR2 are LNHDA and SQIVND (reference sequence).

This clone occurred a few times. CDR3 sequence reads: CASSLAGGTDTQYF. The DNA of the CDR3 is TGTGCCAGCAGTTTAGCGGGGGGGACAGATACGCAGTATTTT. The chain links TRBV6-6 to TRBJ2-3; 11 bases fit TRBD2. V lost 4 bases and J lost 3; bases outside the gene matches: 0. The CDR3 extends over 14 amino acids. The germline gives CDR1 MNHNY, CDR2 SVGAGI (reference sequence).

This chain links TRBV18 with TRBJ1-2; TRBD1 is a possible D gene (5 bases). The CDR3 runs 12 residues. V dropped 3 bases and J dropped 8 bases, with 10 bases sitting between them. The germline gives CDR1 KGHSH, CDR2 LQKENI. The CDR3 bases are TGTGCCAGCTCACCGCCCGGGGGGGGCTACACCTTC. It codes for CASSPPGGGYTF.

This clone has just one count. J is TRBJ2-1 and V is TRBV28; TRBD2 might be the D (7 bases). V was cut by 2 bases and J by 5 bases, with 19 bases left in between. Germline assignment: CDR1 MDHEN and CDR2 SYDVKM. The CDR3 totals 17 residues. The chain's CDR3 is CASSLPLAGAYHNEQFF. For the CDR3, the DNA is TGTGCCAGCAGTTTACCTCTGGCGGGGGCCTACCACAATGAGCAGTTCTTC.

This chain uses TRBV5-4 with TRBJ2-3; 7 nucleotides agree with TRBD1. This CDR3 has 15 amino acids. Germline trimming cut 4 bases from V and 0 bases from J; bases unmatched to any gene: 5. From germline, CDR1 is SGHNT and CDR2 YYREEE (reference sequence). CDR3 sequence: CASSRQGFSTDTQYF. Here the CDR3 DNA reads TGTGCCAGCAGCCGACAGGGCTTTAGCACAGATACGCAGTATTTT.

This clone has a handful of counts. J is TRBJ1-1 and V is TRBV28; D not resolved. Germline V lookup: CDR1 MDHEN, CDR2 SYDVKM. V was shortened by 10 bases and J by 1 base, with 4 bases between the two germline ends. The CDR3 covers 10 residues. CDR3 amino acids: CATGNTEAFF. CDR3 nucleotide sequence: TGTGCCACGGGGAACACTGAAGCTTTCTTT.

The rearrangement joins TRBV6-5 to TRBJ1-2; 7 bases are shared with TRBD1. The CDR3 has 16 amino acids. CDR1 and CDR2 (germline): MNHEY, SVGAGI. V trimming: 3 bases; J trimming: 6 bases; junction bases outside the gene matches: 13. The CDR3 nucleotides read TGTGCCAGCAGTTATAACAGGGGCCCCCCCTATAATGGCTACACCTTC. Its protein product is CASSYNRGPPYNGYTF.

The rearrangement joins TRBV7-8 to TRBJ2-3; D is undetermined. CDR1 is SGHVS, CDR2 FQNEAQ, per germline. This CDR3 is built from 14 residues. The V end lost 3 bases, the J end lost 6 bases, and 13 bases lay between the germline ends. CDR3 region: CASSFRKAQDTQYF. The CDR3 DNA reads TGTGCCAGCAGCTTCCGCAAAGCGCAGGATACGCAGTATTTT.

This chain joins TRBV27 and TRBJ2-5, with 7 bases matching TRBD1. The CDR3 has 19 amino acids. The V gene's germline CDR1 is MNHEY and CDR2 SMNVEV (reference sequence). Trimming at V came to 5 bases and at J to 2 bases, leaving 20 bases not matched to a gene. The CDR3 DNA reads TGTGCCAGCAGTAAATACGAGGGGACAGCTTCATTCGGACAAGAGACCCAGTACTTC. It codes for CASSKYEGTASFGQETQYF.

The rearrangement joins TRBV7-2 to TRBJ2-5; 8 bases match TRBD2. The J call may be incorrect, as the DNA end agrees better with TRBJ2-7. Germline V lookup: CDR1 SGHTA, CDR2 FQGNSA. The CDR3 covers 15 residues. The CDR3 sequence: CASSFGGVLSYEQYF. CDR3 bases: TGTGCCAGCAGCTTCGGGGGGGTGCTCTCCTACGAGCAGTACTTC.

This clone is a singleton in its sample. Here the CDR3 DNA reads TGTGCCACCACAGGGTCCGGGGAGCTGTTTTTT. It translates to CATTGSGELFF. V is TRBV5-6 and J is TRBJ2-2; possible D gene TRBD1, 6 bases. V was trimmed by 9 bases and J by 6 bases, leaving 9 bases between them. This CDR3 contains 11 residues. Germline CDR1 and CDR2: SGHDT and YYEEEE.